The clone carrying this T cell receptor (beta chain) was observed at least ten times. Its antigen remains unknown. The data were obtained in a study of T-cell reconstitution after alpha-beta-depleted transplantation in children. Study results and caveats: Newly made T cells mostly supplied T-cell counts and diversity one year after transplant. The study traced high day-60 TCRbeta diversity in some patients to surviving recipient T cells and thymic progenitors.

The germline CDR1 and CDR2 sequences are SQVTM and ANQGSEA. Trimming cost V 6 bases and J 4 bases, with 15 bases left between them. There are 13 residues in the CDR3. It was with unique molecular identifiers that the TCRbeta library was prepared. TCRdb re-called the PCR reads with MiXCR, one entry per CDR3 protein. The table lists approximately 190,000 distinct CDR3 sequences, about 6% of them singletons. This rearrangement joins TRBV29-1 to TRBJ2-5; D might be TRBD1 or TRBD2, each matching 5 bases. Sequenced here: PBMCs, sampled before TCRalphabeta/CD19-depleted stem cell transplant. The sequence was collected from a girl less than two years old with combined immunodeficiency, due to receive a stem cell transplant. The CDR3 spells CSVRDGGPETQYF. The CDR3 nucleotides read TGCAGCGTCCGGGACGGTGGCCCAGAGACCCAGTACTTC.